The 11 T cell receptor beta chains below come from one sample, sequenced in a study of T cells after yellow fever vaccination (dated by TCRdb to between 2019 and 2020). Per the publication, the treatment or condition label means: live attenuated yellow fever vaccine strain. The library was prepared using 5' RACE. For sequencing, an Illumina HiSeq 2500 was employed. TCRdb reprocessed the public reads (quality trimming at Q25 with fastp, clone calling with MiXCR) and kept in-frame beta chains. Each record represents a unique CDR3 protein, reported with the most common genes and DNA among its rows. The table for this sample lists under 150,000 distinct CDR3 sequences; roughly 8% of them were counted only once. Clones ranked in the top ten supply less than 0.85% of the sample. The sample consisted of CD4+ T cells sorted from PBMCs, taken 5 days after the yellow fever booster vaccination. These TCRs come from a man aged 25-45 years who received the YFV17D yellow fever vaccine.

This clonotype was picked up many times. The chain carries TRBV20-1 and TRBJ1-1; TRBD1 is a possible D gene (5 bases). CDR1 DFQATT and CDR2 SNEGSKA come from the germline V gene (reference sequence). Trimming removed 3 bases at V and 3 bases at J, with 14 bases between. This CDR3 is 14 amino acids long. CDR3 nucleotides: TGCAGTGCTAGTCCTCCGGGGGAGGACACTGAAGCTTTCTTT. It is translated as CSASPPGEDTEAFF.

For this clonotype: Given a much more abundant clone one base away, this may be a read error. A read error is likely, as this CDR3 ends without the conserved phenylalanine or tryptophan. The V call is TRBV5-1, the J call TRBJ1-1; D ambiguous. The CDR3 length is 14 residues. CDR1 and CDR2 from the germline V gene are SGHRS and YFSETQ. With 0 bases removed from V and 0 bases from J, the gap between germline ends came to 6 bases. The CDR3, as DNA: TGCGCCAGCAGCTTGGAGCCCCTGAACACTGAAGCTTTCTGT. This encodes CASSLEPLNTEAFC.

This clonotype was seen ten or more times. The CDR3: CASSLDQTQYF. The DNA for the CDR3 is TGTGCCAGCAGCCTGGACCAGACCCAGTACTTC. The chain combines TRBV5-5 with TRBJ2-5, with D unresolved. This CDR3 is 11 amino acids long. With 4 bases removed from V and 6 bases from J, the gap between germline ends came to 7 bases. Germline CDR1 SGHKS, CDR2 YYEKEE (reference sequence).

This clonotype was picked up many times. The V gene is TRBV6-5, the J gene TRBJ2-7; D possibly corresponds to TRBD1 (5 bases). The CDR3 totals 12 residues. V lost 6 bases, J lost 7 bases, and 13 bases lay in between. CDR1 MNHEY and CDR2 SVGAGI come from the germline V gene. The CDR3 DNA follows: TGTGCCAGCAGAGCTAGGCCAGGGGAGCAGTACTTC. This sequence encodes CASRARPGEQYF.

This clonotype appeared many times. V gene TRBV5-6 combines with J gene TRBJ1-6; 7 bases map to TRBD1. The V segment lost 4 bases and the J segment 10 bases; nucleotides outside the gene matches: 8. The germline CDR1 and CDR2 sequences are SGHDT and YYEEEE. This CDR3 contains 14 residues. CDR3 nucleotides: TGTGCCAGCAGCCTGCCCGACAGGGCCTCACCCCTCCACTTT. As protein: CASSLPDRASPLHF.

This clonotype has only a few counts. V usage is TRBV20-1 and J usage is TRBJ2-5; TRBD2 matches 7 bases. The CDR3 has 17 residues. Trimming took 2 bases from V and 5 from J; bases not matched to a gene: 17. Germline V gene lookup returns CDR1 DFQATT and CDR2 SNEGSKA (reference sequence). The CDR3 coding sequence is TGCAGTGCTAGAAGGTCTCGAGGGAGGGCCCTCGGGGAGACCCAGTACTTC. Its protein is CSARRSRGRALGETQYF.

The V and J genes are TRBV11-2 and TRBJ1-2; D not certain. V lost 3 bases and J 7 bases, leaving 9 bases between the germline ends. Germline-derived CDR1 and CDR2 are SGHAT and FQNNGV. The CDR3 runs to 12 residues. Here the CDR3 reads CASSFVGSGYTF. CDR3 in DNA: TGTGCCAGCAGCTTCGTGGGGAGTGGCTACACCTTC.

This clonotype was found many times. This chain joins TRBV6-2 or TRBV6-3 and TRBJ2-5, with TRBD2 matching 8 bases. The CDR3 totals 14 residues. Germline V gives CDR1 MNHEY, CDR2 SVGEGT. With 6 bases clipped from V and 5 bases from J, the junction kept 8 bases outside the gene matches. The CDR3 sequence: CASRAQAGAETQYF. For the CDR3, the DNA is TGTGCCAGCAGAGCCCAAGCGGGAGCGGAGACCCAGTACTTC.

This clonotype was seen many times. This chain links TRBV3-1 with TRBJ2-1; 8 bases fit TRBD2. Germline V lookup: CDR1 LGHDT, CDR2 YNNKEL (reference sequence). The J segment lost 2 bases and the V segment lost 4 bases, leaving 4 bases of the junction unmatched. The length of the CDR3 is 15 residues. The CDR3 spells CASSPGTRTYNEQFF. The CDR3 DNA reads TGTGCCAGCAGCCCGGGGACTAGGACCTACAATGAGCAGTTCTTC.

As concerns this clonotype: Being one base from a much bigger clone, this may be a read error. The chain carries TRBV6-5 and TRBJ2-2; TRBD1 agrees at 7 bases. With 4 bases clipped from V and 6 bases from J, the junction kept 8 bases outside the gene matches. Germline loops: CDR1 MNHEY, CDR2 SVGAGI. CDR3 size: 15 residues. The CDR3 region is CASSSSGTAPGELFF. For the CDR3, the DNA is TGTGCCAGCAGTTCCTCCGGGACAGCTCCCGGGGAGCTGTTTTTT.

This clonotype was detected many times. This rearrangement joins TRBV5-1 to TRBJ2-3; 13 bases map to TRBD2. CDR1 SGHRS and CDR2 YFSETQ come from the germline V gene. The CDR3 is made up of 16 amino acids. Germline trimming cut 2 bases from V and 4 bases from J; bases unmatched to any gene: 4. CDR3 residues: CASSLTSGRGPDTQYF. The CDR3 nucleotides are TGCGCCAGCAGCTTAACTAGCGGGAGGGGCCCAGATACGCAGTATTTT.